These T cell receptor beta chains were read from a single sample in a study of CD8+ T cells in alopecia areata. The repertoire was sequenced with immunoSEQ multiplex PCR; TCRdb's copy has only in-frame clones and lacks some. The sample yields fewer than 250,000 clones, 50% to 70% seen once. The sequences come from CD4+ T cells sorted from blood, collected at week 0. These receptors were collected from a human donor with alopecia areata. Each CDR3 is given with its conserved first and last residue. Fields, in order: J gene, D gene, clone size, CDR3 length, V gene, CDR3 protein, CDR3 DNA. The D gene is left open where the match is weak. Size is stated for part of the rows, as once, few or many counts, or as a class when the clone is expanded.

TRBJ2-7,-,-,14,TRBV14,CASSQALFVGEQYF,TGTGCCAGCAGCCAAGCCCTTTTTGTCGGCGAGCAGTACTTC
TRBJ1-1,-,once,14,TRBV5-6,CASSPGTSNTEAFF,TGTGCCAGCAGCCCCGGGACCTCCAACACTGAAGCTTTCTTT
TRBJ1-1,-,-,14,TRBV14,CASSQRKQNTEAFF,TGTGCCAGCAGCCAACGTAAGCAGAACACTGAAGCTTTCTTT
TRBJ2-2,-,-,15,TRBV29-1,CSVTKDHLNTGELFF,TGCAGCGTTACCAAGGACCATCTCAACACCGGGGAGCTGTTTTTT
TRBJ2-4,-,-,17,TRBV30,CAWSLLSLSGGKNIQYF,TGTGCCTGGAGTCTCCTAAGCCTTTCCGGGGGCAAAAACATTCAGTACTTC
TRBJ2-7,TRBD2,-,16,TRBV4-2,CASSQGSSGSSYEQYF,TGTGCCAGCAGCCAAGGGTCTAGCGGGAGCTCCTACGAGCAGTACTTC
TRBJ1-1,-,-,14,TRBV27,CASIKDRRGTEAFF,TGTGCCAGCATCAAGGACAGAAGGGGCACTGAAGCTTTCTTT
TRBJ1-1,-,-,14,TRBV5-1,CASSLTGFGTEAFF,TGCGCCAGCAGCTTAACAGGGTTCGGAACTGAAGCTTTCTTT
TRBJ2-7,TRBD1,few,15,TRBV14,CASSQEGARGREQYF,TGTGCCAGCAGCCAGGAGGGGGCCAGGGGGCGCGAGCAGTACTTC
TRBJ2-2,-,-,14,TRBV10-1,CASRSATNTGELFF,TGCGCCAGCAGATCCGCAACGAACACCGGGGAGCTGTTTTTT
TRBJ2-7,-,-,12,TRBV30,CAWRREYYEQYF,TGTGCCTGGAGACGGGAGTACTACGAGCAGTACTTC
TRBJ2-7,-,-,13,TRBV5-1,CASSLDEVYEQYF,TGCGCCAGCAGCTTGGATGAGGTCTACGAGCAGTACTTC
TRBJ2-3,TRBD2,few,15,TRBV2,CARKPASGSSDTQYF,TGTGCCCGAAAGCCAGCTAGCGGGAGTTCAGATACGCAGTATTTT
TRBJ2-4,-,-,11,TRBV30,CAWSVQGIQYF,TGTGCCTGGAGTGTGCAAGGAATTCAGTACTTC